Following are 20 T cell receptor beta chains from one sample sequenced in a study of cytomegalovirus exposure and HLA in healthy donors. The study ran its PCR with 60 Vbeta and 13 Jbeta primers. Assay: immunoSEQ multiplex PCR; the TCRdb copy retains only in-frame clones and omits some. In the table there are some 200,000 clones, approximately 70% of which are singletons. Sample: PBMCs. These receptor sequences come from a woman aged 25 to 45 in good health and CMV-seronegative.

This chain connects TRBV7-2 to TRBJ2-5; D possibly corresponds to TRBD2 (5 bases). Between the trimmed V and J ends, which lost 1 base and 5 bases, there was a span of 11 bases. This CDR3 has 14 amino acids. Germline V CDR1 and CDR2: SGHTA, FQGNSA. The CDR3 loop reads CASSLGFERETQYF. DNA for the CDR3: TGTGCCAGCAGCTTAGGTTTCGAGCGGGAGACCCAGTACTTC.

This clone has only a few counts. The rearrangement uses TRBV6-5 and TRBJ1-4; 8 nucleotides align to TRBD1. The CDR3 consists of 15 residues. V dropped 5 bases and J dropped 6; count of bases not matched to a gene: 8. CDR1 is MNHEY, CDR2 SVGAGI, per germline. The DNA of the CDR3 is TGTGCCAGCAGTATTCGACAGGGGAAACATGAAAAACTGTTTTTT. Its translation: CASSIRQGKHEKLFF.

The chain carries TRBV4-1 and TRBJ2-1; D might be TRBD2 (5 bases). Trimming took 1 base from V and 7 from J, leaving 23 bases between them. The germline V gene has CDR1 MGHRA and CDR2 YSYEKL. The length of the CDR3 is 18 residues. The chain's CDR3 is CASSQASDGWAGGNEQFF. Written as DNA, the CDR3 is TGCGCCAGCAGCCAAGCCTCCGACGGTTGGGCGGGTGGAAATGAGCAGTTCTTC.

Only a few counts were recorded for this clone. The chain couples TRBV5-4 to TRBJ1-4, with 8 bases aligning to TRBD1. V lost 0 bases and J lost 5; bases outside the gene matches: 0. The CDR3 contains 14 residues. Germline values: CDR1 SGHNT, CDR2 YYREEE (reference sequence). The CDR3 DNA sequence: TGTGCCAGCAGCTTGGGACAGGGGAATGAAAAACTGTTTTTT. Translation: CASSLGQGNEKLFF.

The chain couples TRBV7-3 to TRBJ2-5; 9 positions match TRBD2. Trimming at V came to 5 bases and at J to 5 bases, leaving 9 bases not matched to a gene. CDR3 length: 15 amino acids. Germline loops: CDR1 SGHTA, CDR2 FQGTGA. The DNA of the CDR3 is TGTGCCAGCAGCCAAACGGGACTAGCTAGTGAGACCCAGTACTTC. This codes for CASSQTGLASETQYF.

CDR3 amino acids: CASTLGGASKETQYF. CDR3 nucleotides: TGTGCCAGCACCCTCGGAGGGGCCAGCAAAGAGACCCAGTACTTC. The V gene is TRBV2, the J gene TRBJ2-5, with a tentative D call TRBD2 (6 bases). The CDR3 extends over 15 amino acids. Between the trimmed V and J ends, which lost 7 bases and 3 bases, there was a span of 18 bases. Germline V gives CDR1 SNHLY, CDR2 FYNNEI.

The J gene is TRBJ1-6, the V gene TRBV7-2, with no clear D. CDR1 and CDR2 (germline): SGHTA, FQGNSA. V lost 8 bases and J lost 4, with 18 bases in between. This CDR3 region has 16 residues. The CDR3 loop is CASETGRVVYNSPLHF. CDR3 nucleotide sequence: TGTGCCAGCGAGACGGGGAGGGTCGTATATAATTCACCCCTCCACTTT.

CDR3 coding DNA: TGTGCCAGCTCACCTGACAGGGTCGGCTACACCTTC. Residues: CASSPDRVGYTF. The chain joins TRBV18 to TRBJ1-2; 7 bases are a match to TRBD1. Germline CDR1 KGHSH, CDR2 LQKENI. The CDR3 loop spans 12 amino acids. With V trimmed by 3 bases and J by 8 bases, 3 bases remained unmatched.

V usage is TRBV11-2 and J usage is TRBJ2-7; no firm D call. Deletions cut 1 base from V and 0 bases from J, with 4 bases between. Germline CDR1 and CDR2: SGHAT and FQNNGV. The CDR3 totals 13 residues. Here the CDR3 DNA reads TGTGCCAGCAGCTTAGTCGGCTCCTACGAGCAGTACTTC. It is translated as CASSLVGSYEQYF.

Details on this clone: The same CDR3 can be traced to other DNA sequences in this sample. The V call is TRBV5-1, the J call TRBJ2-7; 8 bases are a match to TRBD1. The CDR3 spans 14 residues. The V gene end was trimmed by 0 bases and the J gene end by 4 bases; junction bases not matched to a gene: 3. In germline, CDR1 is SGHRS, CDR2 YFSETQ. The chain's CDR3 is CASSLDRGSYEQYF. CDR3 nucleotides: TGCGCCAGCAGCTTGGACAGGGGGTCTTACGAGCAGTACTTC.

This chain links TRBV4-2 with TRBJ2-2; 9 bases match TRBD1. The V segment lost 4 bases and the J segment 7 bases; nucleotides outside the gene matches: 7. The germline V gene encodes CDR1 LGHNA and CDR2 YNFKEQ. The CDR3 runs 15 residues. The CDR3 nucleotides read TGTGCCAGCAGCCGCTTACAGGGGGCTGGCGGGGAGCTGTTTTTT. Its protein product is CASSRLQGAGGELFF.

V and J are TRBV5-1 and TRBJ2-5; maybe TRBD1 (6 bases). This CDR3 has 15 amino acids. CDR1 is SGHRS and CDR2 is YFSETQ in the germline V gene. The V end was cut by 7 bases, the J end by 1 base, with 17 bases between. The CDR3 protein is CASLGGAMPQETQYF. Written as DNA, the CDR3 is TGCGCCAGCCTAGGGGGAGCGATGCCCCAAGAGACCCAGTACTTC.

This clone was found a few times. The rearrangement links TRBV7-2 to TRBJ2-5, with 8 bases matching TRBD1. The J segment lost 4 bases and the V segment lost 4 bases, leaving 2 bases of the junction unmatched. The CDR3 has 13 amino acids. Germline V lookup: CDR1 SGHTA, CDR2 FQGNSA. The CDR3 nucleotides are TGTGCCAGCAGCTACGACAGGGGAGAGACCCAGTACTTC. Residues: CASSYDRGETQYF.

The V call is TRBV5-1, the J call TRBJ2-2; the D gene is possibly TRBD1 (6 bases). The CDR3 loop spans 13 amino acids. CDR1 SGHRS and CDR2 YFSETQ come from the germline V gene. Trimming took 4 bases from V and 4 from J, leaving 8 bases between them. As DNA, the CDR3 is TGCGCCAGCAGCCCACAGGGCACCGGGGAGCTGTTTTTT. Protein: CASSPQGTGELFF.

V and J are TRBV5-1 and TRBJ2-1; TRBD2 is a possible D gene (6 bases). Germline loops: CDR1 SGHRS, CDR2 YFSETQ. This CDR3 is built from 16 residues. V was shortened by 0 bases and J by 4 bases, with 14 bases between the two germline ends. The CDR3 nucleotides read TGCGCCAGCAGCTTGGAGCGAATAGCGGCATACAATGAGCAGTTCTTC. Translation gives CASSLERIAAYNEQFF.

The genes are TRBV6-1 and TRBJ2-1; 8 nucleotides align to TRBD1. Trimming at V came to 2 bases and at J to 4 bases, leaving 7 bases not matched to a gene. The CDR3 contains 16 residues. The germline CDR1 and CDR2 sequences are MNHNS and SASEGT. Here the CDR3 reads CASSETQGVWYNEQFF. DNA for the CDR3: TGTGCCAGCAGTGAAACACAGGGGGTCTGGTACAATGAGCAGTTCTTC.

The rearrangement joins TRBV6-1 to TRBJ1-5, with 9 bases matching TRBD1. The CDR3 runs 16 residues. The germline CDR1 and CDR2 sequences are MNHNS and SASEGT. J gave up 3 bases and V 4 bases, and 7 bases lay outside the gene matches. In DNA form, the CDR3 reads TGTGCCAGCAGTGCTAGGACAGGGGCGGACAATCAGCCCCAGCATTTT. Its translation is CASSARTGADNQPQHF.

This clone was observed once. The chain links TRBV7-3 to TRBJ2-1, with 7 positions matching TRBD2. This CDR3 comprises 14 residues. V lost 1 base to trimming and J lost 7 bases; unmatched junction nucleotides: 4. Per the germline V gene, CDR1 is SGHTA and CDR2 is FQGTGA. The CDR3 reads CASSLIGGGNEQFF. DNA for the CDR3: TGTGCCAGCAGCTTAATTGGGGGGGGGAATGAGCAGTTCTTC.

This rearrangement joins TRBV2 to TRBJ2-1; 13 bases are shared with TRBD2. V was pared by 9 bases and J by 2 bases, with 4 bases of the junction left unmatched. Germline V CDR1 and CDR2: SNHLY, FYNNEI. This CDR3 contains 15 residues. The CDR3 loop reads CARGTSGGAYNEQFF. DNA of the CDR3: TGTGCCAGAGGAACTAGCGGGGGGGCCTACAATGAGCAGTTCTTC. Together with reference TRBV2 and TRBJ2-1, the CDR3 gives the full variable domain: EPEVTQTPSHQVTQMGQEVILRCVPISNHLYFYWYRQILGQKVEFLVSFYNNEISEKSEIFDDQFSVERPDGSNFTLKIRSTKLEDSAMYFCARGTSGGAYNEQFFGPGTRLTVL.

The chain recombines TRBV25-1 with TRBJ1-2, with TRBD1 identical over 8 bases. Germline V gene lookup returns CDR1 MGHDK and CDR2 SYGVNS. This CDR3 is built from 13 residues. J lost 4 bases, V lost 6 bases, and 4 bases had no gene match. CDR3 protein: CASSQGQVYGYTF. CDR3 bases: TGTGCCAGCAGCCAGGGACAGGTCTATGGCTACACCTTC.